The 26 T cell receptor beta chains in this list originate from one sample, sequenced in a study of blood T cell repertoires in COVID-19. Libraries were prepared by immunoSEQ multiplex PCR; TCRdb keeps only in-frame clonotypes and omits some of them. The sample has some 70,000 clones, 86% seen once. The sample taken for sequencing was peripheral blood. These receptors came from a man aged 45 to 65 with active COVID-19.

The chain recombines TRBV6-5 with TRBJ1-1; TRBD1 might be the D (5 bases). The V end was cut by 4 bases, the J end by 4 bases, with 16 bases between. CDR1 MNHEY and CDR2 SVGAGI come from the germline V gene. This CDR3 is 15 amino acids long. The CDR3 is CASSFPGEGSTEAFF. The CDR3 DNA is TGTGCCAGCAGTTTCCCGGGGGAGGGAAGCACTGAAGCTTTCTTT.

The chain links TRBV11-2 to TRBJ2-7, with no clear D. The germline V and J ends were trimmed by 1 base and 4 bases, with 8 bases remaining between them. Germline V lookup: CDR1 SGHAT, CDR2 FQNNGV. The CDR3 covers 13 residues. The CDR3: CASSLVVTYEQYF. In DNA form, the CDR3 reads TGTGCCAGCAGCTTAGTGGTGACATACGAGCAGTACTTC.

This rearrangement joins TRBV4-2 to TRBJ1-2; TRBD1 aligns across 7 bases. This CDR3 is 13 amino acids long. The ends lost 6 bases at V and 1 base at J; junction bases unmatched: 2. The germline CDR1 and CDR2 sequences are LGHNA and YNFKEQ. In nucleotides, the CDR3 is TGTGCCAGCAGGACAGGGATTAACTATGGCTACACCTTC. Translated, it gives CASRTGINYGYTF.

This chain connects TRBV7-2 to TRBJ2-3; the match to TRBD2 covers 7 bases. This CDR3 contains 13 residues. Germline V gene lookup returns CDR1 SGHTA and CDR2 FQGNSA. With 4 bases clipped from V and 10 bases from J, the junction kept 8 bases outside the gene matches. The DNA for the CDR3 is TGTGCCAGCAGCTCAGGGACTAAGTCTGCGCAGTATTTT. It is translated as CASSSGTKSAQYF.

The chain couples TRBV2 to TRBJ1-5, with 7 bases that match TRBD1. V shed 2 bases and J 0 bases; nucleotides not matched to a gene: 1. CDR3 length: 15 residues. The germline V gene has CDR1 SNHLY and CDR2 FYNNEI. The CDR3 spells CASSETGDSNQPQHF. CDR3 coding DNA: TGTGCCAGCAGTGAAACAGGGGATAGCAATCAGCCCCAGCATTTT. Full variable domain (missing parts from reference TRBV2 and TRBJ1-5): EPEVTQTPSHQVTQMGQEVILRCVPISNHLYFYWYRQILGQKVEFLVSFYNNEISEKSEIFDDQFSVERPDGSNFTLKIRSTKLEDSAMYFCASSETGDSNQPQHFGDGTRLSIL.

The CDR3 sequence: CAGKAGDADTQYF. CDR3 DNA sequence: TGTGCCGGCAAAGCGGGGGACGCAGATACGCAGTATTTT. The chain carries TRBV6-5 and TRBJ2-3; TRBD2 matches at 8 bases. This CDR3 is 13 amino acids long. With V trimmed by 11 bases and J by 4 bases, 8 bases remained unmatched. CDR1 and CDR2 (germline): MNHEY, SVGAGI.

The rearrangement links TRBV27 to TRBJ2-1, with 7 bases that match TRBD1. V was clipped by 2 bases and J by 2 bases; unmatched bases: 6. Per germline, CDR1 MNHEY and CDR2 SMNVEV (reference sequence). The CDR3 is 16 residues long. CDR3 amino acids: CASSLDRARTYNEQFF. The CDR3 bases are TGTGCCAGCAGTTTAGACAGGGCGAGGACCTACAATGAGCAGTTCTTC.

This clone came up once. The chain is built from TRBV30 and TRBJ2-2, with a tentative D call TRBD2 (5 bases). CDR3 size: 14 residues. V was cut by 4 bases and J by 5 bases, with 14 bases left in between. Germline V gives CDR1 GTSNPN, CDR2 SVGIG (reference sequence). The CDR3 loop reads CAWKRGPRTGELFF. For the CDR3, the DNA is TGTGCCTGGAAAAGAGGGCCGAGAACCGGGGAGCTGTTTTTT.

This clone was counted once. This sequence joins TRBV11-2 and TRBJ1-1; D might be TRBD1 (5 bases). Germline V gene sequence: CDR1 SGHAT, CDR2 FQNNGV. V was trimmed by 7 bases and J by 0 bases, leaving 9 bases between them. The CDR3 covers 13 residues. The CDR3, as DNA: TGTGCCAGCACGCACAGGCTGAACACTGAAGCTTTCTTT. Translating gives CASTHRLNTEAFF.

The rearrangement joins TRBV24-1 to TRBJ2-1, with 10 bases fitting TRBD2. CDR3 length: 16 amino acids. V was pared by 3 bases and J by 5 bases, with 6 bases of the junction left unmatched. Germline values: CDR1 KGHDR, CDR2 SFDVKD. In nucleotides, the CDR3 is TGTGCCACCAGTGATGGGCTAGCGGGAGCGGACAATGAGCAGTTCTTC. Translation gives CATSDGLAGADNEQFF.

The genes are TRBV13 and TRBJ1-2; D is perhaps TRBD1 (6 bases). Germline CDR1 and CDR2: PRHDT and FYEKMQ (reference sequence). The CDR3 has 14 amino acids. Trimming pared 5 bases from V and 6 bases from J, leaving 16 bases between. DNA for the CDR3: TGTGCCAGCAGCGCCAGGACAGAAGTCGATGGCTACACCTTC. This sequence encodes CASSARTEVDGYTF. The full variable domain, with the rest looked up from reference TRBV13 and TRBJ1-2, is AAGVIQSPRHLIKEKRETATLKCYPIPRHDTVYWYQQGPGQDPQFLISFYEKMQSDKGSIPDRFSAQQFSDYHSELNMSSLELGDSALYFCASSARTEVDGYTFGSGTRLTVV.

The chain employs TRBV6-5 and TRBJ2-7, with a tentative D call TRBD2 (5 bases). The length of the CDR3 is 13 residues. Germline CDR1 and CDR2: MNHEY and SVGAGI. V shed 6 bases and J shed 6 bases, with 15 bases lying between them. The CDR3 DNA follows: TGTGCCAGCAGGGCCGGGGTGGAGCGCGAGCAGTACGTC. Translated, it gives CASRAGVEREQYV.

This chain connects TRBV5-4 to TRBJ1-6; TRBD1 might be the D (5 bases). Trimming pared 10 bases from V and 3 bases from J, leaving 17 bases between. The germline V gene encodes CDR1 SGHNT and CDR2 YYREEE (reference sequence). The CDR3 totals 15 residues. The CDR3 sequence: CAVSGASDYNSPLHF. For the CDR3, the DNA is TGTGCCGTAAGTGGGGCATCGGACTATAATTCACCCCTCCACTTT.

The chain links TRBV18 to TRBJ1-2; the match to TRBD1 covers 9 bases. This CDR3 contains 13 residues. The V gene end was trimmed by 5 bases and the J gene end by 6 bases; junction bases not matched to a gene: 4. The germline V gene encodes CDR1 KGHSH and CDR2 LQKENI. The CDR3 coding sequence is TGTGCCAGCTCAAGACAGGGGGAAGATGGCTACACCTTC. Residues: CASSRQGEDGYTF.

V is TRBV5-5 and J is TRBJ2-1; the D gene is possibly TRBD1 (7 bases). The CDR3 consists of 15 residues. The V end was cut by 4 bases, the J end by 4 bases, with 15 bases between. The germline CDR1 and CDR2 sequences are SGHKS and YYEKEE (reference sequence). CDR3 sequence reads: CASSRGSGGYNEQFF. The CDR3 DNA sequence: TGTGCCAGCAGCCGCGGGTCAGGGGGGTACAATGAGCAGTTCTTC.

This clone was detected once. The genes are TRBV29-1 and TRBJ1-3; 7 positions match TRBD1. This CDR3 spans 16 amino acids. V was clipped by 5 bases and J by 0 bases; unmatched bases: 10. The germline V gene encodes CDR1 SQVTM and CDR2 ANQGSEA. The CDR3 is CSVSNRGPSSGNTIYF. CDR3 DNA sequence: TGCAGCGTTTCTAACAGGGGCCCGAGCTCTGGAAACACCATATATTTT.

J is TRBJ2-2 and V is TRBV19; a weak D match, TRBD1 (5 bases). V was shortened by 4 bases and J by 2 bases, with 14 bases between the two germline ends. In germline, CDR1 is LNHDA, CDR2 SQIVND (reference sequence). The CDR3 consists of 16 residues. CDR3: CASSTPGAPNTGELFF. The CDR3 DNA reads as TGTGCCAGTAGTACTCCTGGGGCCCCTAACACCGGGGAGCTGTTTTTT. The whole variable domain, remainder taken from reference TRBV19 and TRBJ2-2, is DGGITQSPKYLFRKEGQNVTLSCEQNLNHDAMYWYRQDPGQGLRLIYYSQIVNDFQKGDIAEGYSVSREKKESFPLTVTSAQKNPTAFYLCASSTPGAPNTGELFFGEGSRLTVL.

The rearrangement joins TRBV29-1 to TRBJ1-2; 10 positions match TRBD1. The CDR3 has 14 amino acids. Looked up from germline, CDR1 is SQVTM and CDR2 is ANQGSEA. J was trimmed by 2 bases and V by 7 bases; bases with no gene match: 7. The CDR3, as DNA: TGCAGCGCAACTGGGGACAGGGGCAACTATGGCTACACCTTC. Encoded protein: CSATGDRGNYGYTF.

V usage is TRBV6-1 and J usage is TRBJ1-2; D is unresolved. V lost 1 base and J lost 5, with 8 bases in between. This CDR3 spans 13 amino acids. CDR1 and CDR2 (germline): MNHNS, SASEGT. CDR3 DNA: TGTGCCAGCAGTGAAGGGTCGGAGTATGGCTACACCTTC. Translated, it gives CASSEGSEYGYTF.

The chain joins TRBV12-3 or TRBV12-4 to TRBJ1-2, with no clear D. CDR3 length equals 11 residues. Trimming cost V 3 bases and J 8 bases, with 7 bases left between them. The CDR3 DNA sequence: TGTGCCAGCAGTTTCTCGCGGGGCTACACCTTC. This encodes CASSFSRGYTF.

V and J are TRBV14 and TRBJ2-2; D gene uncertain. Germline assignment: CDR1 SGHDN and CDR2 FVKESK. Trimming pared 3 bases from V and 5 bases from J, leaving 13 bases between. The CDR3 is 15 amino acids. CDR3: CASSHYAPLTGELFF. As DNA, the CDR3 is TGTGCCAGCAGCCATTACGCCCCTCTAACCGGGGAGCTGTTTTTT.

Written as DNA, the CDR3 is TGTGCCAGCTCCGCCGGGTCTTGGACCGGGGAGCTGTTTTTT. Protein product: CASSAGSWTGELFF. This chain links TRBV11-3 with TRBJ2-2, with D unresolved. Germline CDR1 reads SGHNT; CDR2 reads YENEEA. The CDR3 runs to 14 residues. The V gene lost 8 bases and the J gene lost 5 bases, with 15 bases spanning the gap.

The chain carries TRBV10-3 and TRBJ1-5, with D hard to call. The V gene's germline CDR1 is ENHRY and CDR2 SYGVKD. Between the trimmed V and J ends, which lost 2 bases and 3 bases, there was a span of 14 bases. CDR3 length: 16 residues. Here the CDR3 reads CAISEVRRGPNQPQHF. DNA for the CDR3: TGTGCCATCAGTGAGGTACGGCGGGGTCCCAATCAGCCCCAGCATTTT.

This clone was recorded once. A junction end diverges from the germline sequence, so it may reflect a read error. The rearrangement joins TRBV14 to TRBJ2-2; D is undetermined. Per the germline V gene, CDR1 is SGHDN and CDR2 is FVKESK. There are 15 residues in the CDR3. The CDR3 DNA reads as TGTGCCAGCAGCAAAGAAGTAGTCCTCACCGGGGAGCTGTTTTTT. Its protein is CASSKEVVLTGELFF.

This sequence joins TRBV5-1 and TRBJ1-2; 9 bases match TRBD1. J was trimmed by 6 bases and V by 4 bases; bases with no gene match: 10. Germline V gene lookup returns CDR1 SGHRS and CDR2 YFSETQ. The CDR3 extends over 15 amino acids. CDR3 residues: CASSRSGTGGDGYTF. The CDR3 coding sequence is TGCGCCAGCAGCCGCTCGGGCACAGGGGGCGATGGCTACACCTTC. The entire variable domain, with the rest obtained from reference TRBV5-1 and TRBJ1-2, is as follows: KAGVTQTPRYLIKTRGQQVTLSCSPISGHRSVSWYQQTPGQGLQFLFEYFSETQRNKGNFPGRFSGRQFSNSRSEMNVSTLELGDSALYLCASSRSGTGGDGYTFGSGTRLTVV.

The V gene is TRBV5-1, the J gene TRBJ2-1, with D possibly matching TRBD2 (6 bases). CDR1 and CDR2 (germline): SGHRS, YFSETQ. The CDR3 extends over 13 amino acids. V shed 0 bases and J shed 8 bases, with 9 bases lying between them. CDR3 sequence: CASSLGGIYEQFF. CDR3 nucleotides: TGCGCCAGCAGCTTGGGCGGGATATATGAGCAGTTCTTC. Full variable domain (rest looked up from reference TRBV5-1 and TRBJ2-1): KAGVTQTPRYLIKTRGQQVTLSCSPISGHRSVSWYQQTPGQGLQFLFEYFSETQRNKGNFPGRFSGRQFSNSRSEMNVSTLELGDSALYLCASSLGGIYEQFFGPGTRLTVL.